These T cell receptor beta chains were read from a single sample in a study of monozygotic twins with inflammatory bowel disease. TCRdb reworked the 5' RACE reads into one entry per CDR3 protein, no DNA. Recorded for this sample: roughly 100,000 distinct CDR3 sequences. Sequenced material: blood. These receptors originate from a human donor with ulcerative colitis or Crohn's disease, or a healthy co-twin of an affected twin (not recorded which). Both conserved end residues are part of each CDR3.

v_gene: TRBV5-5; j_gene: TRBJ2-6; CDR3aa: CASSIPGANVLTF
v_gene: TRBV20-1; j_gene: TRBJ2-7; CDR3aa: CSATGTSGRDSYEQYF
v_gene: TRBV5-6; j_gene: TRBJ2-5; CDR3aa: CASSEKYQETQYF
v_gene: TRBV7-2; j_gene: TRBJ2-5; CDR3aa: CASSLGGGGGAQETQYF
v_gene: TRBV5-4; j_gene: TRBJ1-2; CDR3aa: CASSLGLGGDGYTF
v_gene: TRBV7-2; j_gene: TRBJ1-1; CDR3aa: CASSLVQSVVERAFF
v_gene: TRBV5-1; j_gene: TRBJ2-7; CDR3aa: CASRTGTGSYEQYF
v_gene: TRBV5-5; j_gene: TRBJ2-7; CDR3aa: CASSRRLAEPPYEQYF
v_gene: TRBV19; j_gene: TRBJ2-7; CDR3aa: CASSRQLTTYEQYF
v_gene: TRBV12-3/TRBV12-4; j_gene: TRBJ2-7; CDR3aa: CASSATDTYEQYF
v_gene: TRBV28; j_gene: TRBJ1-1; CDR3aa: CASTGGFTEAFF
v_gene: TRBV18; j_gene: TRBJ2-5; CDR3aa: CASSPSRLETQYF
v_gene: TRBV12-3/TRBV12-4; j_gene: TRBJ2-1; CDR3aa: CASRLQANSYNEQFF
v_gene: TRBV12-5; j_gene: TRBJ2-3; CDR3aa: CASGPPPAGQRYTDTQYF
v_gene: TRBV20-1; j_gene: TRBJ1-3; CDR3aa: CSASTGNAGNTIYF
v_gene: TRBV12-3/TRBV12-4; j_gene: TRBJ2-1; CDR3aa: CASSFVGGGRSYNEQFF
v_gene: TRBV30; j_gene: TRBJ2-7; CDR3aa: CAWDPRVIGLAGDKEQYF
v_gene: TRBV6-6; j_gene: TRBJ2-3; CDR3aa: CATSSMTDTQYF
v_gene: TRBV29-1; j_gene: TRBJ2-5; CDR3aa: CSVVRGSRETQYF
v_gene: TRBV7-2; j_gene: TRBJ2-7; CDR3aa: CASSLYTTSSYEQYF
v_gene: TRBV3-1; j_gene: TRBJ2-3; CDR3aa: CASSFHPGQGTDTQYF
v_gene: TRBV20-1; j_gene: TRBJ2-4; CDR3aa: CSARDLGREREVLLQYF
v_gene: TRBV24-1; j_gene: TRBJ2-1; CDR3aa: CATSDPTGGSYNEQFF
v_gene: TRBV27; j_gene: TRBJ2-1; CDR3aa: CASSLPGTSGGAHEQFF
v_gene: TRBV6-5; j_gene: TRBJ1-5; CDR3aa: CASSYSGQGLDPQHF
v_gene: TRBV5-4; j_gene: TRBJ2-1; CDR3aa: CASSFLLAGYNEQFF